Following are 6 T cell receptor beta chains from one sample sequenced in a study of T cells in Graves' hyperthyroidism and ophthalmopathy. Amplified regions were TCR beta CDR3 sequences from RNA transcripts. Carried out on the TCR CDR3, a first-round RT-PCR used the HTBI primer set. TCRdb re-called the multiplex PCR reads with MiXCR, one entry per CDR3 protein. Of approximately 400,000 distinct CDR3 sequences listed, more than 15% are singletons. What was sequenced was blood. These receptors all come from a woman under 30 with Graves' hyperthyroidism.

Details on this clonotype: One base away lies a much larger clone, so this may be a sequencing read error. The gene calls are TRBV3-1 and TRBJ2-1; TRBD1 matches 8 bases. The CDR3 runs 16 residues. Germline assignment: CDR1 LGHDT and CDR2 YNNKEL (reference sequence). The CDR3 region has the DNA TGTGCCTGCAGCCATAGACAGGGGAAATCCTACAATGAGCAGTTCTTC. Residues: CACSHRQGKSYNEQFF.

The chain joins TRBV29-1 to TRBJ2-3; D gene unclear. Germline CDR1 is SQVTM and CDR2 is ANQGSEA. The CDR3 has 11 residues. V was trimmed by 7 bases and J by 2 bases, leaving 7 bases between them. DNA of the CDR3: TGCAGCGGGTCCGTCACAGATACGCAGTATTTT. Translating gives CSGSVTDTQYF.

Ten or more counts support this clonotype. V and J are TRBV6-2 or TRBV6-3 and TRBJ2-1; D is possibly TRBD2 (5 bases). V was shortened by 8 bases and J by 0 bases, with 11 bases between the two germline ends. In germline, CDR1 is MNHEY, CDR2 SVGEGT. This CDR3 has 14 amino acids. DNA of the CDR3: TGTGCCAGCGCGACTATCGTCTCCTACAATGAGCAGTTCTTC. It is translated as CASATIVSYNEQFF.

This clonotype was detected ten times or more. V usage is TRBV6-1 and J usage is TRBJ2-1; unclear D gene. Trimming took off 4 bases at V and 7 bases at J, with 8 bases between the two ends. Germline CDR1 and CDR2: MNHNS and SASEGT. There are 12 residues in the CDR3. The CDR3, as DNA: TGTGCCAGCAGTGGACCGTTGAATGAGCAGTTCTTC. It is translated as CASSGPLNEQFF.

This clonotype was seen a handful of times. This chain uses TRBV9 with TRBJ2-6; possibly TRBD2 for D (7 bases). The CDR3 is 16 amino acids. Deletions cut 4 bases from V and 4 bases from J, with 15 bases between. In germline, CDR1 is SGDLS, CDR2 YYNGEE. The CDR3 is CASSRGAGYGANVLTF. DNA for the CDR3: TGTGCCAGCAGCCGGGGGGCAGGGTACGGGGCCAACGTCCTGACTTTC.

The chain uses TRBV5-5 and TRBJ2-7, with D perhaps assigned TRBD1 or TRBD2 (5 bases each). This CDR3 comprises 14 residues. The ends were cut back, 4 bases at V and 3 bases at J, with 14 bases in the middle. The germline V gene has CDR1 SGHKS and CDR2 YYEKEE (reference sequence). The CDR3 DNA is TGTGCCAGCAGCCGACGGGACGAGAACTACGAGCAGTACTTC. Translating it yields CASSRRDENYEQYF.